This T cell receptor (beta chain) is from a study of T cells in Graves' hyperthyroidism and ophthalmopathy. As to this clonotype: Its antigen is unknown.

Researchers amplified the TCR beta CDR3 regions from RNA transcripts. Using the HTBI primer set, a first-round RT-PCR was run on the TCR CDR3. Each CDR3 protein is one row after TCRdb ran MiXCR on the multiplex PCR reads. Of about 600,000 distinct CDR3 sequences listed, approximately 14% are singletons. Study-level results: The model's output predicted ophthalmopathy at a median of around 6.9 months prior to onset.

The sequenced sample was blood. This clonotype was obtained from a woman aged 50 to 65 with Graves' ophthalmopathy.

CDR3 bases: TGTGCCAGCAGGAGTCCTAATGAGCAGTTCTTC. Translating it yields CASRSPNEQFF. This chain links TRBV28 with TRBJ2-1; D uncertain. The V and J ends lost 6 bases and 7 bases respectively, with 7 bases between them. Germline CDR1 MDHEN, CDR2 SYDVKM. The CDR3 covers 11 residues.